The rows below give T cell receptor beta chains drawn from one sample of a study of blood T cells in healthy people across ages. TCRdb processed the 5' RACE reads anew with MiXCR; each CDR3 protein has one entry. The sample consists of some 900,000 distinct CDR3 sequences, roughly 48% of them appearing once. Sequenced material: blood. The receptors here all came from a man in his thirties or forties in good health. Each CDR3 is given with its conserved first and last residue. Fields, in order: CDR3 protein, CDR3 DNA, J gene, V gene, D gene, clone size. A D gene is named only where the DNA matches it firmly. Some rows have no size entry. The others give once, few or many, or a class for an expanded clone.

CDR3: CASSDGGSEQFF; DNA: TGTGCCAGCAGTGATGGAGGCAGTGAGCAGTTCTTC; J: TRBJ2-1; V: TRBV2; D: -; size: -
CDR3: CASNPSGGTQYF; DNA: TGTGCCAGCAACCCTAGCGGGGGTACGCAGTATTTT; J: TRBJ2-3; V: TRBV12-3/TRBV12-4; D: TRBD2; size: -
CDR3: CAWKEFWHGYTF; DNA: TGCGCCTGGAAGGAGTTTTGGCATGGCTACACCTTC; J: TRBJ1-2; V: TRBV30; D: -; size: few
CDR3: CSALGQGVNTIYF; DNA: TGCAGTGCCTTGGGACAGGGTGTAAACACCATATATTTT; J: TRBJ1-3; V: TRBV20-1; D: TRBD1; size: -
CDR3: CSGGTRSYEQYF; DNA: TGCAGCGGCGGGACTCGGTCCTACGAGCAGTACTTC; J: TRBJ2-7; V: TRBV29-1; D: -; size: -
CDR3: CASSSGTSLNNEQYF; DNA: TGTGCCAGCAGTTCCGGGACTAGCTTAAACAATGAGCAGTACTTC; J: TRBJ2-5; V: TRBV27; D: TRBD2; size: -
CDR3: CASSPTTGGTYNEQFF; DNA: TGTGCCAGCAGTCCGACGACAGGGGGGACCTACAATGAGCAGTTCTTC; J: TRBJ2-1; V: TRBV28; D: TRBD1; size: -
CDR3: CASSQDLVVREQYF; DNA: TGCGCCAGCAGCCAAGACTTAGTTGTACGAGAGCAGTACTTC; J: TRBJ2-7; V: TRBV4-1; D: -; size: -
CDR3: CSAAELAGGPDNEQFF; DNA: TGCAGTGCTGCGGAACTAGCGGGGGGGCCCGACAATGAGCAGTTCTTC; J: TRBJ2-1; V: TRBV20-1; D: TRBD2; size: few
CDR3: CASSFRDRGHEQFF; DNA: TGCGCCAGCAGTTTCCGGGACAGGGGGCATGAGCAGTTCTTC; J: TRBJ2-1; V: TRBV10-2; D: TRBD1; size: few
CDR3: CASSSPTRQGERNNEQFF; DNA: TGTGCCAGCAGCTCACCAACTCGACAGGGGGAGAGAAACAATGAGCAGTTCTTC; J: TRBJ2-1; V: TRBV27; D: TRBD1; size: -
CDR3: CATSDRAGGRNEQFF; DNA: TGTGCCACCAGTGATAGGGCCGGTGGACGAAATGAGCAGTTCTTC; J: TRBJ2-1; V: TRBV24-1; D: -; size: -
CDR3: CASSYQGAGANYGYTF; DNA: TGTGCCAGCAGTTACCAAGGGGCAGGGGCTAACTATGGCTACACCTTC; J: TRBJ1-2; V: TRBV6-6; D: -; size: -
CDR3: CASSRRGSPLTDTQYF; DNA: TGTGCCAGCAGTCGCCGCGGTTCCCCCCTCACAGATACGCAGTATTTT; J: TRBJ2-3; V: TRBV28; D: -; size: -
CDR3: CASSEDGVTSGETQYF; DNA: TGTGCCAGCAGTGAAGACGGTGTAACTAGTGGGGAGACCCAGTACTTC; J: TRBJ2-5; V: TRBV6-1; D: -; size: -
CDR3: CASSEATETQYF; DNA: TGTGCCAGCAGTGAAGCGACGGAGACCCAGTACTTC; J: TRBJ2-5; V: TRBV6-1; D: -; size: -
CDR3: CASRPRLTSYEQYF; DNA: TGTGCCAGCAGGCCCCGACTGACCTCCTACGAGCAGTACTTC; J: TRBJ2-7; V: TRBV11-2; D: -; size: few
CDR3: CASSLEVRQGYTF; DNA: TGTGCCAGCAGCTTAGAAGTCCGGCAGGGCTACACCTTC; J: TRBJ1-2; V: TRBV7-2; D: -; size: -
CDR3: CSARVPVGNTEAFF; DNA: TGCAGTGCTAGAGTACCGGTGGGGAACACTGAAGCTTTCTTT; J: TRBJ1-1; V: TRBV20-1; D: -; size: few
CDR3: CASSFGQLINSPLHF; DNA: TGTGCCAGCAGTTTTGGCCAGCTCATTAATTCACCCCTCCACTTT; J: TRBJ1-6; V: TRBV27; D: -; size: few
CDR3: CASELQGAGGELFF; DNA: TGCGCCAGCGAACTACAGGGGGCTGGTGGGGAGCTGTTTTTT; J: TRBJ2-2; V: TRBV5-1; D: TRBD1; size: -
CDR3: CAFHGGMLSGANVPTF; DNA: TGTGCCTTCCATGGGGGGATGTTATCTGGGGCCAACGTCCCGACTTTC; J: TRBJ2-6; V: TRBV30; D: -; size: -
CDR3: CASSLEGQGRSYGYTF; DNA: TGTGCCAGCAGCTTAGAGGGACAGGGGCGCTCCTATGGCTACACCTTC; J: TRBJ1-2; V: TRBV7-2; D: TRBD1; size: -
CDR3: CASIFDRDGNQPQHF; DNA: TGTGCCAGCATCTTTGACAGGGACGGCAATCAGCCCCAGCATTTT; J: TRBJ1-5; V: TRBV6-6; D: TRBD1; size: -
CDR3: CSARRTGVSTQYF; DNA: TGCAGTGCTAGACGGACAGGGGTGTCAACGCAGTATTTT; J: TRBJ2-3; V: TRBV20-1; D: TRBD1; size: -
CDR3: CSVEGGNTGELFF; DNA: TGCAGCGTTGAAGGGGGGAACACCGGGGAGCTGTTTTTT; J: TRBJ2-2; V: TRBV29-1; D: -; size: few
CDR3: CSAAPGQGTTEAFF; DNA: TGCAGTGCGGCTCCGGGACAGGGCACCACTGAAGCTTTCTTT; J: TRBJ1-1; V: TRBV20-1; D: TRBD1; size: -
CDR3: CASSYLAGSTGELFF; DNA: TGTGCCAGCAGCTATCTAGCGGGGAGCACCGGGGAGCTGTTTTTT; J: TRBJ2-2; V: TRBV7-2; D: TRBD2; size: -
CDR3: CASSLAGENTEAFF; DNA: TGTGCCAGCAGCTTAGCAGGGGAAAACACTGAAGCTTTCTTT; J: TRBJ1-1; V: TRBV7-9; D: -; size: -